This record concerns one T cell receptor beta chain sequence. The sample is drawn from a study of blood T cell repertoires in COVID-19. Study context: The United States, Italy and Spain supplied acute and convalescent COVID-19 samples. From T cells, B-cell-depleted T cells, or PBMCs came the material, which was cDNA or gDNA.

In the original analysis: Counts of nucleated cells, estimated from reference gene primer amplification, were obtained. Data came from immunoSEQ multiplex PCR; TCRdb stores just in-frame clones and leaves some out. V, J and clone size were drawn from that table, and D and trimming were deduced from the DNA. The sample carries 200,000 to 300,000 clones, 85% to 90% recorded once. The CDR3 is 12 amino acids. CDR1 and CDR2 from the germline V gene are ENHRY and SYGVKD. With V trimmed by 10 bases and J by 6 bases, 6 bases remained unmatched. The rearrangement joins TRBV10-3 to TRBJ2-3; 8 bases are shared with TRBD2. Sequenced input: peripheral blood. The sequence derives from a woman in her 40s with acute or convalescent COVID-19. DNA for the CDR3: TGTGCCACCGGACTAGCAGGGGATACGCAGTATTTT. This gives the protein CATGLAGDTQYF.